This T cell receptor (beta chain) was recovered during a study of T cell responses to AZD1222 COVID-19 vaccine. Findings and limits, study-wide: The study found vaccine-associated CD4 TCRs spanning spike, dominant at 160-218 and 743-854. Spike-specific TCR breadth and depth grew following two AZD1222 doses. White British ancestry dominated among donors, who included more females, and clonal diversity was possibly underestimated. Of the AZD1222 recipients, only 5 or 6 were seropositive at baseline.

Generated by immunoSEQ multiplex PCR, the TCRdb table keeps only in-frame clones and is missing some. The data contain some 90,000 clones, approximately 88% of them singletons. This clone showed up just once. Its antigen is unidentified. The clonotype originates from an adult who received the AZD1222 COVID-19 vaccine. Sequenced here: peripheral blood, sampled 28 days after the second AZD1222 dose.

As DNA, the CDR3 is TGCGCCAGCAGTCTATGGACAGGGGGACGCGAGCAGTACTTC. It encodes CASSLWTGGREQYF. This sequence joins TRBV5-1 and TRBJ2-7; 10 bases align to TRBD1. Germline V CDR1 and CDR2: SGHRS, YFSETQ. J was trimmed by 6 bases and V by 5 bases; bases with no gene match: 8. CDR3 length equals 14 residues.